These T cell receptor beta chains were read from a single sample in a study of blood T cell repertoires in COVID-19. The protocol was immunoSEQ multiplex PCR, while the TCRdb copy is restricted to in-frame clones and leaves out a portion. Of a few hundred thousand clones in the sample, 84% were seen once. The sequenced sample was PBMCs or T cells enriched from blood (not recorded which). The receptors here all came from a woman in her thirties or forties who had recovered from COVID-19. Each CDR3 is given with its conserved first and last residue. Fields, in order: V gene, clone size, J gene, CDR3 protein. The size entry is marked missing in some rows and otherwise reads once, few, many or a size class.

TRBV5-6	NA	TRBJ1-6	CASSLGQYNSPLHF
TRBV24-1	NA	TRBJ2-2	CATSWSGNGELFF
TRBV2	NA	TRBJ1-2	CASNSGSTGGYTF
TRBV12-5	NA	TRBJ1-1	CASGGDNLNTEAFF
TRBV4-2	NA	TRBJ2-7	CASSQGRQAREQYF
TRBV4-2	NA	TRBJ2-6	CASSQARGSGANVLTF
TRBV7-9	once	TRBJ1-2	CASSSFVARQGGYGYTF
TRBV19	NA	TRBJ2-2	CASSKNTGELFF
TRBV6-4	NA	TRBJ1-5	CASSGGGDQPQHF
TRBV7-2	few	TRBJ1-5	CASSLERAGQPQHF
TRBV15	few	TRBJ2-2	CATSRDPLVASNTGELFF
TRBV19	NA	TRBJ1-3	CASSNRGLTTVNTIYF
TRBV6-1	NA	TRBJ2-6	CASSVQGPGANVLTF
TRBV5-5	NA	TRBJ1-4	CASSGAGQGYEKLFF
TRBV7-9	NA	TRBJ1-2	CASSLSTYGYTF
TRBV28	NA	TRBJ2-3	CASRTETGADTQYF
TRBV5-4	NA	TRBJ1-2	CASSFTGANYGYTF
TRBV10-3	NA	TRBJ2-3	CATARSGASTDTQYF
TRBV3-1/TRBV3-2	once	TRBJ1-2	CASSQASGYGYTF
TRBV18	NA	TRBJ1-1	CASSPGQERFEAFF
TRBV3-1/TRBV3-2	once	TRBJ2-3	CASSQGKGGRADTQYF
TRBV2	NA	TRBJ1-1	CASIRQAGTEAFF
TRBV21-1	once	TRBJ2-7	CASYPIPVREENYEQYF
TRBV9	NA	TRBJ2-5	CASSATGYQETQYF
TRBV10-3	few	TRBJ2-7	CAISRPRTSGQSRTYEQYF
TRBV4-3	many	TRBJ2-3	CASSGGLGTDTQYF
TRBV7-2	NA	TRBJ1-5	CASSPFQSTGNNQPQHF
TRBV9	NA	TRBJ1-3	CASSVEGVNTIYF
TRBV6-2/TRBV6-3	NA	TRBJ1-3	CASSYSTGSSGNTIYF
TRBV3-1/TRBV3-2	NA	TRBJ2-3	CASSPDRITLGTQYF
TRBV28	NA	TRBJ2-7	CASSGTGTRYF
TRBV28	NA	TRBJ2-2	CASRAGGTTGELFF
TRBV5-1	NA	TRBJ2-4	CASSPGQGKTKNIQYF
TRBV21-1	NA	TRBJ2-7	CASSKVGVAGERCYEQYF
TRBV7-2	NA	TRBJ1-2	CASSPGGTNYGYTF
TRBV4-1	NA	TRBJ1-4	CASISLPGATNEKLFF
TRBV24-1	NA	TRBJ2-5	CATSGASGRLGETQYF
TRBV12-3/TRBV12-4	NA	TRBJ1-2	CASQSPAGGYTF
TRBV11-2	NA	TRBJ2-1	CASSYGRVGEQFF
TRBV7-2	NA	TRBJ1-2	CASSAQTGDYGYTF
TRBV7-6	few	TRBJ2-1	CASSSTGTSGRDSYNEQFF
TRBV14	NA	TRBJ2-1	CASSRTSGRARNEQFF
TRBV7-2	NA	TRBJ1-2	CASSTDRTGYGYTF
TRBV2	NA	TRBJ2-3	CASSPTDTQYF
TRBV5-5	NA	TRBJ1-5	CASSFLGDGNQPQHF
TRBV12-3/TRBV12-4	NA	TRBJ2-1	CASSPHPRNEQFF
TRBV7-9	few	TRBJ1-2	CASSSGTTYYGYTF
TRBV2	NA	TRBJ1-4	CASRTTLGVGEKLFF
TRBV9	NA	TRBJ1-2	CASSPVGQGTYGYTF
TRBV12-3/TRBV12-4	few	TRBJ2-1	CASTLGATPQFF
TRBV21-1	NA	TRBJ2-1	CASSRSSGFPSSYNEQFF
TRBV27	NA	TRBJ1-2	CASSLMVGGAGRHYGYTF
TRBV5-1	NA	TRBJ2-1	CASSLELAGGGYEQFF
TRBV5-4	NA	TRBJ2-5	CASSLVYQLGAGFETQYF
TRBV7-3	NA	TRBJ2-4	CASSLDRGDIQYF
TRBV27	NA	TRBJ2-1	CASSTPGLAGVGEQFF